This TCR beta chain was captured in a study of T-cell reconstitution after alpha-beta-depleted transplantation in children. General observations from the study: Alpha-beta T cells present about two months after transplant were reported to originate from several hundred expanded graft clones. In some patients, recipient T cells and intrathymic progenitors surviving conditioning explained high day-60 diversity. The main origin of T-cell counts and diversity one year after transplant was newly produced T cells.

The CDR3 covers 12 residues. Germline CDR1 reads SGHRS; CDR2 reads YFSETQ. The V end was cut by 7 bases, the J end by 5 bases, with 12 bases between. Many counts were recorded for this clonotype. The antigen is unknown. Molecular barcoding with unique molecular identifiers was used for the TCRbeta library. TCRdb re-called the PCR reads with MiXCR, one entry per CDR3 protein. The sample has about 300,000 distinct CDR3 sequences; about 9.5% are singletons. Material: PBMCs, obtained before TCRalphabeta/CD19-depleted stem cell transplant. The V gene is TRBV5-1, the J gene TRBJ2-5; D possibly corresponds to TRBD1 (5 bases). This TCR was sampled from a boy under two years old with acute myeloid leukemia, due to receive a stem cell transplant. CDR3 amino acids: CASSQGWETQYF. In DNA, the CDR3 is TGCGCCAGCTCCCAGGGCTGGGAGACCCAGTACTTC.